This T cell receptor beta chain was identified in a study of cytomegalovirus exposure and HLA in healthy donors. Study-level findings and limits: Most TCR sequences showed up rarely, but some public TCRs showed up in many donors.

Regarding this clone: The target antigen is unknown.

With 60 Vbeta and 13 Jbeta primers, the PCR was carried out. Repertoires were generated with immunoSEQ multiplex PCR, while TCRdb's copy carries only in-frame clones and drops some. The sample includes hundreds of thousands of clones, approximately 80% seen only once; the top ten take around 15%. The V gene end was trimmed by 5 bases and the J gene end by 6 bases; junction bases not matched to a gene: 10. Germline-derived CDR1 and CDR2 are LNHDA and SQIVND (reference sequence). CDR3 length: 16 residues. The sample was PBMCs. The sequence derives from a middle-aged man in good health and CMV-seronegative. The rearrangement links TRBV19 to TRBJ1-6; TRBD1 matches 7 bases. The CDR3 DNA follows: TGTGCCAGTAGTTTTTCGAACAGGGGTGGTAATTCACCCCTCCACTTT. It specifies CASSFSNRGGNSPLHF.